The clone carrying this T cell receptor (beta chain) has just a few counts. Its specificity is not known. Axillary draining lymph nodes of breast cancer patients supplied the node samples. TCRdb reanalysed the multiplex PCR reads using MiXCR and keeps one entry per CDR3 protein. Of approximately 250,000 distinct CDR3 sequences in the sample, about 34% were seen once. The sample is drawn from a study of breast tumors, draining lymph nodes, adjacent tissues. The germline CDR1 and CDR2 sequences are SGHTA and FQGNSA. The V segment lost 7 bases and the J segment 6 bases; nucleotides outside the gene matches: 20. This CDR3 is 18 amino acids long. General observations from the study: Tumor TCR diversity was below lymph nodes but above nontumor tissue.

The sequenced sample was axillary lymph node tissue. The sequence came from a female donor with breast cancer. Some clones in this sample may be carry-over from other donors' samples. The chain couples TRBV7-2 to TRBJ2-2, with 7 bases that match TRBD2. The CDR3 region has the DNA TGTGCCAGCACCACAGAATGGGGGGGGGTTCGGGTCGCCGGGGAGCTGTTTTTT. Its translation: CASTTEWGGVRVAGELFF.